These 21 T cell receptor beta chains share one sample of origin, sequenced in a study of technical replicates of blood from a handful of donors. Some clones are missing from TCRdb's copy, which holds only in-frame ones; the method was immunoSEQ multiplex PCR. The table lists some 57,000 clones, around 97% of them singletons. Sequencing used T cells isolated from PBMCs. Receptors originate from a human donor in good health.

This clone came up once. The rearrangement joins TRBV7-2 to TRBJ2-3; D might be TRBD2 (6 bases). Between the trimmed V and J ends, which lost 5 bases and 0 bases, there was a span of 15 bases. Germline V lookup: CDR1 SGHTA, CDR2 FQGNSA. There are 16 residues in the CDR3. The CDR3: CASSEGRGSSTDTQYF. The CDR3 DNA is TGTGCCAGCAGCGAGGGGCGGGGATCTAGCACAGATACGCAGTATTTT.

The J gene is TRBJ2-6, the V gene TRBV11-2; D unclear. The germline CDR1 and CDR2 sequences are SGHAT and FQNNGV. The CDR3 is made up of 16 amino acids. Trimming left V 2 bases short and J 3 bases short, with 11 bases between. CDR3 sequence reads: CASSLNSLRGANVLTF. The CDR3 DNA reads TGTGCCAGCAGCTTAAACAGTCTTCGTGGGGCCAACGTCCTGACTTTC.

The chain is built from TRBV5-1 and TRBJ1-4, with TRBD1 identical over 8 bases. The CDR3 contains 16 residues. V lost 4 bases, J lost 6 bases, and 11 bases stayed unmatched. Per the germline V gene, CDR1 is SGHRS and CDR2 is YFSETQ. CDR3 nucleotide sequence: TGCGCCAGCAGCAACCACATCGGGACAGGACATGAAAAACTGTTTTTT. Translated, it gives CASSNHIGTGHEKLFF.

The rearrangement links TRBV20-1 to TRBJ2-1; D is uncertain. The V gene's germline CDR1 is DFQATT and CDR2 SNEGSKA (reference sequence). V was trimmed by 2 bases and J by 8 bases, leaving 7 bases between them. The CDR3 consists of 11 residues. The CDR3 loop reads CSARRRDEQFF. The DNA of the CDR3 is TGCAGTGCTAGAAGACGGGATGAGCAGTTCTTC.

V usage is TRBV11-3 and J usage is TRBJ2-1; the D is unclear. The CDR3 is made up of 14 amino acids. Trimming took 5 bases from V and 0 from J, leaving 8 bases between them. Germline values: CDR1 SGHNT, CDR2 YENEEA. The CDR3 DNA follows: TGTGCCAGCAGCCCCTTTAGCTCCTACAATGAGCAGTTCTTC. Translation gives CASSPFSSYNEQFF.

This clone was picked up one time. The rearrangement links TRBV9 to TRBJ2-2; TRBD2 aligns across 10 bases. CDR3 length: 15 amino acids. The V gene end was trimmed by 1 base and the J gene end by 3 bases; junction bases not matched to a gene: 0. CDR1 is SGDLS, CDR2 YYNGEE, per germline. The CDR3 spells CASSVTSGDTGELFF. The CDR3 nucleotides are TGTGCCAGCAGCGTAACTAGCGGGGACACCGGGGAGCTGTTTTTT.

The rearrangement joins TRBV9 to TRBJ1-1, with 7 bases that match TRBD1. The J segment lost 0 bases and the V segment lost 3 bases, leaving 8 bases of the junction unmatched. This CDR3 is built from 16 residues. Germline lookup yields CDR1 SGDLS and CDR2 YYNGEE. CDR3 loop: CASSASLDRMNTEAFF. In nucleotides, the CDR3 is TGTGCCAGCAGCGCATCCCTGGACAGGATGAACACTGAAGCTTTCTTT.

V gene TRBV4-1 combines with J gene TRBJ2-7, with 8 nucleotides matching TRBD1. This CDR3 has 16 amino acids. The J segment lost 2 bases and the V segment lost 3 bases, leaving 9 bases of the junction unmatched. Germline-derived CDR1 and CDR2 are MGHRA and YSYEKL. The CDR3, as DNA: TGCGCCAGCAGCCAGAACTTCCGGGACAGGCCCTACGAGCAGTACTTC. Protein: CASSQNFRDRPYEQYF.

The chain joins TRBV5-4 to TRBJ2-1, with 10 bases that match TRBD2. With 0 bases clipped from V and 9 bases from J, the junction kept 6 bases outside the gene matches. In germline, CDR1 is SGHNT, CDR2 YYREEE (reference sequence). The CDR3 spans 15 residues. The CDR3 region is CASSLVVLAGVEQFF. The CDR3, as DNA: TGTGCCAGCAGCTTGGTAGTTCTAGCGGGAGTTGAGCAGTTCTTC.

This clone occurred once. The J gene is TRBJ2-4, the V gene TRBV7-9; TRBD1 aligns across 8 bases. After removal of 0 bases from V and 9 bases from J, the junction contained 10 bases not matched to a gene. There are 16 residues in the CDR3. Germline V gene sequence: CDR1 SEHNR, CDR2 FQNEAQ (reference sequence). The CDR3 protein is CASSLASTGALGIQYF. The DNA for the CDR3 is TGTGCCAGCAGCTTAGCCTCGACAGGGGCTTTGGGCATTCAGTACTTC. The whole variable domain, remainder taken from reference TRBV7-9 and TRBJ2-4, is DTGVSQNPRHKITKRGQNVTFRCDPISEHNRLYWYRQTLGQGPEFLTYFQNEAQLEKSRLLSDRFSAERPKGSFSTLEIQRTEQGDSAMYLCASSLASTGALGIQYFGAGTRLSVL.

CDR3 sequence (DNA): TGCGCCAGCAGTGAGGGCAGGGGGAGTTTCCAGCCCCAGCATTTT. The encoded protein is CASSEGRGSFQPQHF. The chain combines TRBV10-1 with TRBJ1-5, with TRBD1 identical over 7 bases. CDR1 and CDR2 (germline): WNHNN, SYGVQD (reference sequence). The CDR3 is 15 amino acids. Trimming took 2 bases from V and 7 from J; bases not matched to a gene: 8.

The chain is built from TRBV5-1 and TRBJ2-3; 9 positions match TRBD2. This CDR3 has 14 amino acids. V was pared by 7 bases and J by 2 bases, with 5 bases of the junction left unmatched. The germline gives CDR1 SGHRS, CDR2 YFSETQ. The CDR3 sequence is CASRLAGYTDTQYF. The DNA for the CDR3 is TGCGCCAGCCGCCTAGCGGGGTACACAGATACGCAGTATTTT.

This sequence joins TRBV27 and TRBJ2-3; 11 bases line up with TRBD2. This CDR3 has 18 amino acids. Looked up from germline, CDR1 is MNHEY and CDR2 is SMNVEV (reference sequence). The junction had 11 bases not matched to a gene; V was cut back by 5 bases and J by 1 base. The CDR3 spells CASSGTSGRVGGTDTQYF. The CDR3 DNA reads TGTGCCAGCAGTGGAACTAGCGGGAGAGTCGGGGGCACAGATACGCAGTATTTT.

The J gene is TRBJ2-1, the V gene TRBV5-1, with a weak D call TRBD1 (7 bases). V gave up 1 base and J gave up 8 bases, with 19 bases separating them. The CDR3 runs 16 residues. Germline loops: CDR1 SGHRS, CDR2 YFSETQ. CDR3 DNA sequence: TGCGCCAGCAGCTTGTATAGCAGGGGGACTGTGGATGAGCAGTTCTTC. This sequence encodes CASSLYSRGTVDEQFF.

The chain joins TRBV15 to TRBJ1-5, with 9 nucleotides matching TRBD1. V shed 0 bases and J 4 bases; nucleotides not matched to a gene: 7. This CDR3 is 17 amino acids long. CDR1 and CDR2 from the germline V gene are LNHNV and YYDKDF (reference sequence). CDR3 region: CATSREPLGQGNQPQHF. CDR3 sequence (DNA): TGTGCCACCAGCAGAGAACCCCTTGGACAGGGGAATCAGCCCCAGCATTTT.

The chain combines TRBV7-9 with TRBJ1-1, with D unresolved. The germline V gene has CDR1 SEHNR and CDR2 FQNEAQ (reference sequence). V was shortened by 2 bases and J by 5 bases, with 9 bases between the two germline ends. This CDR3 comprises 13 residues. For the CDR3, the DNA is TGTGCCAGCAGCTTATCGATGAGGACTGAAGCTTTCTTT. This gives the protein CASSLSMRTEAFF.

The V gene is TRBV7-9, the J gene TRBJ2-2; the match to TRBD1 covers 9 bases. The CDR3 extends over 16 amino acids. V lost 6 bases, J lost 1 base, and 6 bases stayed unmatched. CDR1 is SEHNR, CDR2 FQNEAQ, per germline (reference sequence). The CDR3 protein is CASRSQGAVNTGELFF. Here the CDR3 DNA reads TGTGCCAGCAGATCACAGGGGGCCGTGAACACCGGGGAGCTGTTTTTT.

The V call is TRBV9, the J call TRBJ2-7, with 8 bases lining up with TRBD1. The CDR3 contains 15 residues. V was pared by 1 base and J by 4 bases, with 7 bases of the junction left unmatched. Germline V gives CDR1 SGDLS, CDR2 YYNGEE. CDR3 residues: CASSVPGQGLYEQYF. As DNA, the CDR3 is TGTGCCAGCAGCGTACCCGGACAGGGTCTGTACGAGCAGTACTTC.

The chain combines TRBV5-1 with TRBJ1-2, with TRBD1 matching over 8 bases. CDR3 length: 16 residues. From germline, CDR1 is SGHRS and CDR2 YFSETQ. Trimming took 4 bases from V and 1 from J; bases not matched to a gene: 9. The CDR3 loop reads CASSPRTGTNNYGYTF. CDR3 in DNA: TGCGCCAGCAGCCCAAGGACAGGGACCAATAACTATGGCTACACCTTC.

The chain carries TRBV10-3 and TRBJ2-7, with TRBD2 as a possible D gene (5 bases). Germline V gives CDR1 ENHRY, CDR2 SYGVKD. The V end lost 10 bases, the J end lost 9 bases, and 16 bases lay between the germline ends. The CDR3 is 11 amino acids. The CDR3 region is CATRASAGQYF. CDR3 nucleotide sequence: TGTGCCACCCGTGCCAGTGCGGGGCAGTACTTC.

This clone has more than one count but fewer than ten. The genes are TRBV10-1 and TRBJ2-5, with 9 bases aligning to TRBD2. This CDR3 contains 15 residues. Trimming took 6 bases from V and 2 from J; bases not matched to a gene: 7. Germline V gene sequence: CDR1 WNHNN, CDR2 SYGVQD (reference sequence). CDR3 residues: CASREAGGGQETQYF. The DNA of the CDR3 is TGCGCCAGCAGGGAAGCGGGAGGTGGACAAGAGACCCAGTACTTC.